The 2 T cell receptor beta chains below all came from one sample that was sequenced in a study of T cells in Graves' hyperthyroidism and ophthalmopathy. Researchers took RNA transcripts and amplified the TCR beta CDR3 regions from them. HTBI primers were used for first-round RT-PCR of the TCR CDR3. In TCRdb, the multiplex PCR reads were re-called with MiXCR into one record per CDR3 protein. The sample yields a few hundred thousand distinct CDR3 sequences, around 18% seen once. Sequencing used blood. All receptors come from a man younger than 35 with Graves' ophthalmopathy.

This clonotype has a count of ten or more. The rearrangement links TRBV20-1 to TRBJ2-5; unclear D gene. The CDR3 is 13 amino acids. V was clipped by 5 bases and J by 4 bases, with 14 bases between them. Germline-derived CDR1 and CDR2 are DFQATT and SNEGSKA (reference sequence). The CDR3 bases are TGCAGTGCTCGGTCCGCCAGGACAGAGACCCAGTACTTC. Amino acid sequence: CSARSARTETQYF.

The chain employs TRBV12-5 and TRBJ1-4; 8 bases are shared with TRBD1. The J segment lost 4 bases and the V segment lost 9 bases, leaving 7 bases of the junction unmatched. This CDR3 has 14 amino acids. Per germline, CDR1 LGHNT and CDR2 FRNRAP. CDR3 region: CARGQGANNEKLFF. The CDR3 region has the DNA TGTGCTAGGGGGCAGGGGGCTAATAATGAAAAACTGTTTTTT.